This T cell receptor beta chain emerged from a study of T cell responses to AZD1222 COVID-19 vaccine. Study-wide results and caveats: Spike was spanned by vaccine-associated CD4 TCRs, which were dominant at 160-218 and 743-854. Seropositive status at baseline applied to only a handful of AZD1222 recipients. Following two doses of AZD1222, Spike-specific TCR breadth and depth rose. None of the repertoires were sampled until the peak T cell response had passed.

Method: immunoSEQ multiplex PCR; TCRdb's copy keeps in-frame clones and lacks some. The sample shows tens of thousands of clones, approximately 80% of them seen only once. As to this clone: The antigen remains undetermined.

The CDR3 is 16 amino acids. Looked up from germline, CDR1 is SGHRS and CDR2 is YFSETQ. V dropped 4 bases and J dropped 4 bases, with 15 bases sitting between them. This rearrangement joins TRBV5-1 to TRBJ1-6; TRBD1 might be the D (6 bases). The receptor was isolated from an adult in good health. The sequenced sample was peripheral blood, obtained on day 0 of AZD1222 vaccination. This chain's CDR3 is CASSPNSGQYNSPLHF. The DNA of the CDR3 is TGCGCCAGCAGCCCGAATAGCGGACAGTATAATTCACCCCTCCACTTT.